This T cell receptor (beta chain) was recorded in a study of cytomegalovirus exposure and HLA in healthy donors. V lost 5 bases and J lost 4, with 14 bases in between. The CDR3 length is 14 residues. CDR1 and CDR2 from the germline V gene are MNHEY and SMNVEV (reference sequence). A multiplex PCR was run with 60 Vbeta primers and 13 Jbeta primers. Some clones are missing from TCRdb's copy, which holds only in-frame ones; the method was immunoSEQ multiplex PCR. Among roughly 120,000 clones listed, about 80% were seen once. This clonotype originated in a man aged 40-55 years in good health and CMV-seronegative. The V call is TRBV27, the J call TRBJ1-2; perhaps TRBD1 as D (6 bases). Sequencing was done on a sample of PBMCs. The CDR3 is CASSPAGGPYGYTF. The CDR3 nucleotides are TGTGCCAGCAGTCCGGCGGGGGGGCCCTATGGCTACACCTTC.